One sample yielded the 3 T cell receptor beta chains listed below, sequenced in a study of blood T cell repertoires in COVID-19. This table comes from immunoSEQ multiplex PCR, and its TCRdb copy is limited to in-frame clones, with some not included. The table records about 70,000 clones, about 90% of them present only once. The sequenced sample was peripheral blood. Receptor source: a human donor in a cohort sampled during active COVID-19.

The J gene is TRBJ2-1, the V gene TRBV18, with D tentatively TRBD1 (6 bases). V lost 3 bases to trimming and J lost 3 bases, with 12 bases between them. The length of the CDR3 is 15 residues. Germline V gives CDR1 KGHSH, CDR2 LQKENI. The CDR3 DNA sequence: TGTGCCAGCTCACCCCAGGGGCTGGGCTACAATGAGCAGTTCTTC. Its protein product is CASSPQGLGYNEQFF.

CDR3 region: CASSPREGFGANVLTF. In DNA, the CDR3 is TGTGCCAGCAGCCCGAGAGAGGGTTTTGGGGCCAACGTCCTGACTTTC. The chain employs TRBV11-2 and TRBJ2-6, with a tentative D call TRBD2 (5 bases). The V end was cut by 5 bases, the J end by 3 bases, with 14 bases between. The germline V gene has CDR1 SGHAT and CDR2 FQNNGV. The CDR3 length is 16 residues.

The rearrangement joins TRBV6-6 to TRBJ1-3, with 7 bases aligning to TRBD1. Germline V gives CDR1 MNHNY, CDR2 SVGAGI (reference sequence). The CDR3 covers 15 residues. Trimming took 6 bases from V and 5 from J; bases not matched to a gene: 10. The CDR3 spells CASSPGAGGRNTIYF. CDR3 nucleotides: TGTGCCAGCAGCCCCGGAGCAGGGGGTAGAAACACCATATATTTT.